Following are 29 T cell receptor beta chains from one sample sequenced in a study of identical twins. TCRdb re-called the 5' RACE reads through MiXCR, storing one row per CDR3 protein. The repertoire consists of 200,000 to 300,000 distinct CDR3 sequences, with roughly an eighth occurring once and the leading ten covering 4% to 5%. This sample also appeared in a second study, on yellow fever vaccine responses in identical twins.

Sequencing was performed on memory (CD45RO+) T cells sorted from blood. These receptors came from a woman aged 18 to 35 in good health.

The chain uses TRBV20-1 and TRBJ1-6; tentative D call: TRBD1 (6 bases). CDR3 length equals 13 residues. V was cut by 3 bases and J by 7 bases, with 10 bases left in between. The germline CDR1 and CDR2 sequences are DFQATT and SNEGSKA (reference sequence). The CDR3 here is CSASSQGNSPLHF. CDR3 nucleotides: TGCAGTGCTAGTTCGCAGGGGAATTCACCCCTCCACTTT.

In this sample, this clonotype turned up a few times. The chain uses TRBV4-2 and TRBJ2-5; D is unclear. CDR3 length equals 14 residues. The germline gives CDR1 LGHNA, CDR2 YNFKEQ. V lost 0 bases and J lost 5, with 10 bases in between. This CDR3 is CASSQEALGETQYF. CDR3 DNA: TGTGCCAGCAGCCAAGAAGCACTTGGGGAGACCCAGTACTTC.

The genes are TRBV7-6 and TRBJ2-7; D uncertain. Germline CDR1 reads SGHVS; CDR2 reads FNYEAQ. Trimming cost V 4 bases and J 3 bases, with 13 bases left between them. The CDR3 contains 14 residues. DNA of the CDR3: TGTGCCAGCAGCTCATCCGCTTGGGGCTACGAGCAGTACTTC. Amino acids: CASSSSAWGYEQYF.

This clonotype has at least ten counts. The J gene is TRBJ2-2, the V gene TRBV7-8, with 7 bases lining up with TRBD1. The ends lost 0 bases at V and 8 bases at J; junction bases unmatched: 12. Germline values: CDR1 SGHVS, CDR2 FQNEAQ. This CDR3 spans 17 amino acids. The CDR3 here is CASSLARNRGAPGELFF. The CDR3 DNA sequence: TGTGCCAGCAGCTTAGCTCGGAACAGGGGAGCACCTGGGGAGCTGTTTTTT.

The V and J genes are TRBV20-1 and TRBJ1-6; D possibly corresponds to TRBD1 (6 bases). This CDR3 is built from 14 residues. Germline V gene data show CDR1 as DFQATT and CDR2 as SNEGSKA (reference sequence). Trimming left V 1 base short and J 6 bases short, with 10 bases between. The CDR3: CSARAGTLNSPLHF. The CDR3 nucleotides read TGCAGTGCTAGAGCCGGGACACTTAATTCACCCCTCCACTTT.

The chain has TRBV12-3 or TRBV12-4 and TRBJ1-5; 7 bases match TRBD1. With 6 bases clipped from V and 0 bases from J, the junction kept 5 bases outside the gene matches. CDR3 length equals 15 residues. CDR3 DNA: TGTGCCAGCAGACGTGGACAGGCTAGCAATCAGCCCCAGCATTTT. Encoded protein: CASRRGQASNQPQHF.

The chain combines TRBV20-1 with TRBJ2-3; 13 nucleotides align to TRBD2. This CDR3 contains 13 residues. From germline, CDR1 is DFQATT and CDR2 SNEGSKA (reference sequence). Trimming took 4 bases from V and 6 from J; bases not matched to a gene: 1. The CDR3 sequence: CSATTSGRDTQYF. The CDR3 DNA follows: TGCAGTGCTACGACTAGCGGGAGGGATACGCAGTATTTT.

This clonotype was observed a few times. The chain recombines TRBV7-2 with TRBJ1-3; D is undetermined. Germline CDR1 and CDR2: SGHTA and FQGNSA. Deletions cut 1 base from V and 2 bases from J, with 9 bases between. The length of the CDR3 is 15 residues. In DNA, the CDR3 is TGTGCCAGCAGCTTAGATCGGGGAACTGGAAACACCATATATTTT. Residues: CASSLDRGTGNTIYF.

This clonotype came up a few times. V is TRBV12-3 or TRBV12-4 and J is TRBJ1-6; D is unresolved. The CDR3 length is 15 residues. V was trimmed by 2 bases and J by 9 bases, leaving 14 bases between them. CDR3: CASSLKTGRVSPLHF. DNA of the CDR3: TGTGCCAGCAGTTTAAAGACCGGGAGGGTTTCACCCCTCCACTTT.

The chain joins TRBV6-4 to TRBJ2-3; TRBD2 matches 9 bases. Germline CDR1 reads MRHNA; CDR2 reads SNTAGT. The CDR3 spans 15 residues. The trim removed 2 bases at V and 5 bases at J, leaving 5 bases unmatched. The CDR3 region is CASSDTGLAGDTQYF. CDR3 coding DNA: TGTGCCAGCAGTGACACGGGACTAGCTGGAGATACGCAGTATTTT.

This clonotype was counted only a few times. The CDR3 region is CASSFGTRGNQPQHF. The CDR3 nucleotides read TGTGCCAGCAGTTTCGGTACCAGGGGGAATCAGCCCCAGCATTTT. J is TRBJ1-5 and V is TRBV12-3 or TRBV12-4, with 7 bases identical to TRBD1. The CDR3 is 15 residues long. The trim removed 3 bases at V and 4 bases at J, leaving 6 bases unmatched.

The V gene is TRBV5-1, the J gene TRBJ2-3, with D maybe TRBD2 (5 bases). Germline values: CDR1 SGHRS, CDR2 YFSETQ. The ends were cut back, 4 bases at V and 3 bases at J, with 21 bases in the middle. CDR3 length: 17 amino acids. In DNA, the CDR3 is TGCGCCAGCAGCGACGCTTTGGTGCCCCGAGGGACAGATACGCAGTATTTT. It translates to CASSDALVPRGTDTQYF.

The rearrangement uses TRBV21-1 and TRBJ2-1. TRBV21-1 is a known pseudogene. The CDR3 consists of 18 residues. The chain's CDR3 is CASSKTLRRISHYNEQFF. The CDR3 DNA sequence: TGTGCCAGCAGCAAGACTCTACGTAGGATTTCGCACTACAATGAGCAGTTCTTC.

There are a few counts of this clonotype. The V call is TRBV2, the J call TRBJ2-7, with D unresolved. Germline V lookup: CDR1 SNHLY, CDR2 FYNNEI. The CDR3 length is 12 residues. V gave up 4 bases and J gave up 3 bases, with 7 bases separating them. CDR3 region: CASSGSLYEQYF. In DNA, the CDR3 is TGTGCCAGCAGTGGCAGCCTCTACGAGCAGTACTTC.

This clonotype showed up many times. V usage is TRBV4-2 and J usage is TRBJ2-3; 9 nucleotides line up with TRBD1. Germline trimming cut 1 base from V and 6 bases from J; bases unmatched to any gene: 11. Per the germline V gene, CDR1 is LGHNA and CDR2 is YNFKEQ. This CDR3 spans 17 amino acids. CDR3 residues: CASSQGTGTGKGDTQYF. The CDR3 DNA reads TGTGCCAGCAGCCAAGGGACCGGGACAGGGAAGGGCGATACGCAGTATTTT.

This clonotype came up many times. The genes are TRBV29-1 and TRBJ2-7; a possible D gene is TRBD1 (6 bases). The CDR3 is 12 amino acids. V lost 7 bases and J 4 bases, leaving 14 bases between the germline ends. Germline V gene lookup returns CDR1 SQVTM and CDR2 ANQGSEA. In nucleotides, the CDR3 is TGCAGCGGCCAATTAACAGGGTACGAGCAGTACTTC. This translates into CSGQLTGYEQYF.

The sample holds a few counts of this clonotype. The rearrangement links TRBV12-3 or TRBV12-4 to TRBJ2-2; TRBD2 matches at 13 bases. This CDR3 is built from 15 residues. Trimming removed 11 bases from V and 6 bases from J; junction bases left unmatched: 9. The CDR3 region is CALEGLAGKPGELFF. CDR3 bases: TGTGCCCTAGAGGGACTAGCGGGAAAGCCCGGGGAGCTGTTTTTT.

This clonotype has just a few counts. This chain links TRBV29-1 with TRBJ1-2; TRBD1 is a possible D gene (6 bases). Between the trimmed V and J ends, which lost 3 bases and 8 bases, there was a span of 10 bases. CDR3 size: 11 residues. Germline CDR1 is SQVTM and CDR2 is ANQGSEA. CDR3 in DNA: TGCAGCGTTGACAGGGGCCTGGGCTACACCTTC. This gives the protein CSVDRGLGYTF.

This clonotype was observed once. This could be a read error, since a much larger clone is one nucleotide away. V gene TRBV9 combines with J gene TRBJ2-7; TRBD2 agrees at 12 bases. The CDR3 runs to 16 residues. J was trimmed by 6 bases and V by 7 bases; bases with no gene match: 14. Germline assignment: CDR1 SGDLS and CDR2 YYNGEE. CDR3 in amino acids: CASGPRPTSGSSEQYF. The CDR3 nucleotides are TGTGCCAGCGGCCCACGCCCGACTAGCGGGAGCTCCGAGCAGTACTTC.

The table lists this clonotype with many counts. V gene TRBV3-2 combines with J gene TRBJ2-2; TRBD2, the table's D call, was not compared with the DNA. TRBV3-2 is assigned pseudogene status. This CDR3 comprises 17 residues. The CDR3, as DNA: TGTGCCAGCAGCCAAGATAAACGGGACTATCGGGCCGGGGAGCTGTTTTTT. Protein product: CASSQDKRDYRAGELFF.

CDR3 amino acids: CASSQEMGPRYNEQFF. CDR3 sequence (DNA): TGCGCCAGCAGCCAAGAGATGGGTCCGAGGTACAATGAGCAGTTCTTC. The chain recombines TRBV4-1 with TRBJ2-1; no firm D call. Germline loops: CDR1 MGHRA, CDR2 YSYEKL. The CDR3 has 16 residues. V dropped 0 bases and J dropped 4 bases, with 13 bases sitting between them.

This clonotype was observed many times. J is TRBJ2-2 and V is TRBV3-1; no definite D call. V lost 6 bases, J lost 4 bases, and 9 bases lay in between. Germline CDR1 is LGHDT and CDR2 is YNNKEL (reference sequence). The CDR3 is made up of 13 amino acids. CDR3 DNA: TGTGCCAGCAGTCAAACAGTCACCGGGGAGCTGTTTTTT. This encodes CASSQTVTGELFF.

This clonotype was seen a handful of times. The chain employs TRBV28 and TRBJ1-1, with 8 bases identical to TRBD1. V dropped 5 bases and J dropped 6; count of bases not matched to a gene: 5. CDR3 length equals 13 residues. Germline assignment: CDR1 MDHEN and CDR2 SYDVKM. The CDR3 DNA sequence: TGTGCCAGCAGTCTTGACAGGGGCTCTGAAGCTTTCTTT. It is translated as CASSLDRGSEAFF.

This clonotype was seen many times. The chain carries TRBV5-5 and TRBJ2-5, with D maybe TRBD1 (6 bases). V was cut by 2 bases and J by 5 bases, with 13 bases left in between. The germline gives CDR1 SGHKS, CDR2 YYEKEE (reference sequence). The CDR3 is 14 amino acids. CDR3 DNA: TGTGCCAGCAGCTTTCCCGGGACAAGGGAGACCCAGTACTTC. This encodes CASSFPGTRETQYF.

This clonotype was counted at least ten times. The J gene is TRBJ2-3, the V gene TRBV29-1; 7 bases line up with TRBD2. The CDR3 runs 15 residues. V lost 5 bases, J lost 2 bases, and 10 bases stayed unmatched. CDR1 is SQVTM, CDR2 ANQGSEA, per germline. CDR3: CSVSLGLGTTDTQYF. The CDR3 DNA reads TGCAGCGTTAGTCTCGGACTAGGGACCACAGATACGCAGTATTTT.

This clonotype was seen at least ten times. The rearrangement uses TRBV29-1 and TRBJ2-3; TRBD1 matches at 7 bases. With V trimmed by 8 bases and J by 0 bases, 8 bases remained unmatched. The CDR3 is 14 residues long. Germline V lookup: CDR1 SQVTM, CDR2 ANQGSEA. CDR3 region: CSCPRQGSTDTQYF. The CDR3 nucleotides read TGCAGCTGCCCCAGACAGGGTAGCACAGATACGCAGTATTTT.

The rearrangement links TRBV15 to TRBJ2-7; D is possibly TRBD1 (5 bases). With 0 bases removed from V and 4 bases from J, the gap between germline ends came to 16 bases. CDR1 and CDR2 from the germline V gene are LNHNV and YYDKDF (reference sequence). There are 16 residues in the CDR3. The CDR3 sequence: CATSRDLLTAEYEQYF. The CDR3 region has the DNA TGTGCCACCAGCAGAGATTTGCTGACAGCCGAATACGAGCAGTACTTC.

There are a few counts of this clonotype. The chain has TRBV27 and TRBJ2-7; 8 bases map to TRBD2. CDR3 length equals 16 residues. With V trimmed by 8 bases and J by 0 bases, 12 bases remained unmatched. The germline V gene encodes CDR1 MNHEY and CDR2 SMNVEV (reference sequence). The CDR3 reads CASRPASGLPSYEQYF. The DNA of the CDR3 is TGTGCCAGCCGACCGGCTAGCGGGCTCCCCTCCTACGAGCAGTACTTC.

The table lists this clonotype with a few counts. The rearrangement joins TRBV2 to TRBJ2-3; D possibly uses TRBD1 or TRBD2 (5 bases each). The CDR3 spans 13 residues. Per the germline V gene, CDR1 is SNHLY and CDR2 is FYNNEI. The ends were cut back, 8 bases at V and 0 bases at J, with 9 bases in the middle. DNA for the CDR3: TGTGCCAGCCCGGGACCGAGCACAGATACGCAGTATTTT. This codes for CASPGPSTDTQYF.